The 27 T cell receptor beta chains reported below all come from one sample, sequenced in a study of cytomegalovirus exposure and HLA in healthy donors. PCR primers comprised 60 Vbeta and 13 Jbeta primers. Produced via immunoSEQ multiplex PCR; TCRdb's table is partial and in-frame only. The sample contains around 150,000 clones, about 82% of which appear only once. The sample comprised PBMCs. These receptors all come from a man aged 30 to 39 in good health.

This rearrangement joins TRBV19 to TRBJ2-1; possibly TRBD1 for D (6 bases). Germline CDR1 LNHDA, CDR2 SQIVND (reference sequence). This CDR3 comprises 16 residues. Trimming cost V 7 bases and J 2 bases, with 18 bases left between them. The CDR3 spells CASTLQGSGAYNEQFF. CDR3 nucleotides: TGTGCCAGTACACTACAGGGATCTGGCGCCTACAATGAGCAGTTCTTC.

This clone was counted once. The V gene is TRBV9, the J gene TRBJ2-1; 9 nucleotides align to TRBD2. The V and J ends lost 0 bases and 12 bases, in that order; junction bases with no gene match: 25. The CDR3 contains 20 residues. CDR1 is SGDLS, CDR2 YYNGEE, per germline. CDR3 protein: CASSVEGSGKGGLAHQGQFF. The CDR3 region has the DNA TGTGCCAGCAGCGTAGAGGGGTCAGGGAAAGGGGGACTAGCCCATCAGGGGCAGTTCTTC.

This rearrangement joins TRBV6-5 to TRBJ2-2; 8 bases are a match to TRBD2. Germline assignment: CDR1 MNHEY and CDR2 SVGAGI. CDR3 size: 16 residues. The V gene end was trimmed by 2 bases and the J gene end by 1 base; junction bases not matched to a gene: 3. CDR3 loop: CASSYGLAGNTGELFF. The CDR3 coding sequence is TGTGCCAGCAGTTACGGCCTAGCGGGGAACACCGGGGAGCTGTTTTTT.

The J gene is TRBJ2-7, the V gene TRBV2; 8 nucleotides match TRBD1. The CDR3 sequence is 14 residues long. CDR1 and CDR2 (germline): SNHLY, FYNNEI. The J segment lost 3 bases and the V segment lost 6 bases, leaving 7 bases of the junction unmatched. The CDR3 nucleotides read TGTGCCAGCAGGGTGACAGGGGCGAACTACGAGCAGTACTTC. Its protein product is CASRVTGANYEQYF.

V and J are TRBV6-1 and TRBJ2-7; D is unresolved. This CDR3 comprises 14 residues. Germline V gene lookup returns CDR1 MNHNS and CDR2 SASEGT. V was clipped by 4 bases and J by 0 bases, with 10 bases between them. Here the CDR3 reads CASSGQKISYEQYF. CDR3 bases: TGTGCCAGCAGTGGACAAAAGATCTCCTACGAGCAGTACTTC.

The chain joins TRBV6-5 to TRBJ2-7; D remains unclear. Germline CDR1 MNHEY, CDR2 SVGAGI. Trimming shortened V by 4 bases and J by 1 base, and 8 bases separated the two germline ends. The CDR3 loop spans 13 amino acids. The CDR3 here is CASSFRLSYEQYF. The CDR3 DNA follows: TGTGCCAGCAGTTTCCGTCTTTCCTACGAGCAGTACTTC.

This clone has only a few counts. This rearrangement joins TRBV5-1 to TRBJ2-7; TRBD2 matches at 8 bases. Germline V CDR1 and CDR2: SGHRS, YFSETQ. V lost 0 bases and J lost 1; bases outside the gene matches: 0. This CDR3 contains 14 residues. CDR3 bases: TGCGCCAGCAGCTTGGCTAGCGGGTCCTACGAGCAGTACTTC. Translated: CASSLASGSYEQYF.

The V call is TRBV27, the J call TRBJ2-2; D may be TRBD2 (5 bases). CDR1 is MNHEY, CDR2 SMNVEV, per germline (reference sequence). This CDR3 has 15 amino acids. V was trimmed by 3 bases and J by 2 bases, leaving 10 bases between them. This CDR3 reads CASSFRRVNTGELFF. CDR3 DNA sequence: TGTGCCAGCAGTTTCCGGCGGGTCAACACCGGGGAGCTGTTTTTT.

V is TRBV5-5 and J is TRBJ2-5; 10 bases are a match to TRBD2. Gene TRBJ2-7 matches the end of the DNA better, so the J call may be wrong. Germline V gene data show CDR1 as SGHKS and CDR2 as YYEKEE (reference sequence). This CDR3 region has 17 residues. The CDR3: CASSLRGTGTSAHEQYF. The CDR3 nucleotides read TGTGCCAGCAGCTTGCGGGGGACCGGGACTAGCGCCCACGAGCAGTACTTC.

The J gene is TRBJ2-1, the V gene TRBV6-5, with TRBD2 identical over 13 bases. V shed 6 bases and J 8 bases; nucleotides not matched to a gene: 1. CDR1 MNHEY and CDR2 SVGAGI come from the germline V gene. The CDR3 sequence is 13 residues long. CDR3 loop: CASRLAGGHEQFF. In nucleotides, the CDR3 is TGTGCCAGCAGACTAGCGGGAGGGCATGAGCAGTTCTTC.

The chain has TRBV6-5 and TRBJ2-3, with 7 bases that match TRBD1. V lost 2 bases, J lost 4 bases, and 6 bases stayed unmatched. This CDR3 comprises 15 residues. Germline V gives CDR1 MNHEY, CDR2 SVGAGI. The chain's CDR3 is CASSYDRAGADTQYF. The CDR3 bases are TGTGCCAGCAGTTACGACAGGGCAGGGGCAGATACGCAGTATTTT.

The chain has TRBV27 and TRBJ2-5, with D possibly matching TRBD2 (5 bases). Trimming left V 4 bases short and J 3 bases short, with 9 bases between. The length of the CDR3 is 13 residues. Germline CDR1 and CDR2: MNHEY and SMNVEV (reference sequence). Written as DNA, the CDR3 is TGTGCCAGCAGTTATGTGGGAGAAGAGACCCAGTACTTC. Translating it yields CASSYVGEETQYF.

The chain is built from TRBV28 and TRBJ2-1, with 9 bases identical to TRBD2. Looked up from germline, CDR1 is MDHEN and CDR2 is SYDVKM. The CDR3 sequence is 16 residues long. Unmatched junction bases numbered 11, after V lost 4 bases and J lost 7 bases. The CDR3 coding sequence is TGTGCCAGCAGTTGGAGAGCGGGAGGAGGAGGGAATGAGCAGTTCTTC. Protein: CASSWRAGGGGNEQFF.

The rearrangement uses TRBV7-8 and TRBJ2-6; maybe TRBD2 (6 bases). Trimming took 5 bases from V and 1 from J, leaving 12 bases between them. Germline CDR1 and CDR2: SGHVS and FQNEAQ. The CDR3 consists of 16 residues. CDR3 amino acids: CASSPGRGSGANVLTF. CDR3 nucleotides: TGTGCCAGCAGCCCCGGGAGAGGTTCTGGGGCCAACGTCCTGACTTTC.

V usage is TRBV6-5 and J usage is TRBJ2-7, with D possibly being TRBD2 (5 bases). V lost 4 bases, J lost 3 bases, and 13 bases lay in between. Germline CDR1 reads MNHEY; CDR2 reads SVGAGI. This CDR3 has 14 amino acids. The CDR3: CASSSVGAIYEQYF. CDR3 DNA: TGTGCCAGCAGTTCCGTGGGAGCTATCTACGAGCAGTACTTC.

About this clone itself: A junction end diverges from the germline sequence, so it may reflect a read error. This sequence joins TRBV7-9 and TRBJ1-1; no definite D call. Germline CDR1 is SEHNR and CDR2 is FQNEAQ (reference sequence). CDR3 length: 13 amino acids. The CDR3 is CSSSLSSDTEAFF. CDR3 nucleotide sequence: TGTTCCAGCAGCTTATCCTCGGACACTGAAGCTTTCTTT.

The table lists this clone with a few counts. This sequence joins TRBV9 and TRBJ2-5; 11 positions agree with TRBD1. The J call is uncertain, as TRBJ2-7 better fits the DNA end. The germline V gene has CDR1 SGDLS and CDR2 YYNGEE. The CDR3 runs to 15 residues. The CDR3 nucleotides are TGTGCCAGCAGCGCCCGGGGGACAGGGGGCTACGAGCAGTACTTC. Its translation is CASSARGTGGYEQYF.

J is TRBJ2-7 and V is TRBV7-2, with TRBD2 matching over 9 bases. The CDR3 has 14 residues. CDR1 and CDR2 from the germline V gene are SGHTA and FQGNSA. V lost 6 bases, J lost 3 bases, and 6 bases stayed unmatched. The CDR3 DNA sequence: TGTGCCAGCAGAGGGACTAGCCAAAACTACGAGCAGTACTTC. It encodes CASRGTSQNYEQYF. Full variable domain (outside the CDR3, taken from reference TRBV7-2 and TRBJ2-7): GAGVSQSPSNKVTEKGKDVELRCDPISGHTALYWYRQSLGQGLEFLIYFQGNSAPDKSGLPSDRFSAERTGGSVSTLTIQRTQQEDSAVYLCASRGTSQNYEQYFGPGTRLTVT.

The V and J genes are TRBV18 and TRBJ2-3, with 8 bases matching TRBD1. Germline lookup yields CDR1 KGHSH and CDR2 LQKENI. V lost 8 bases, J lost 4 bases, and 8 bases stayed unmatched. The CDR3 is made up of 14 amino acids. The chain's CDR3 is CASGQGGGSDTQYF. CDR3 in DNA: TGTGCCAGCGGACAGGGCGGTGGATCAGATACGCAGTATTTT. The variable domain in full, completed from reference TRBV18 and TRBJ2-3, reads NAGVMQNPRHLVRRRGQEARLRCSPMKGHSHVYWYRQLPEEGLKFMVYLQKENIIDESGMPKERFSAEFPKEGPSILRIQQVVRGDSAAYFCASGQGGGSDTQYFGPGTRLTVL.

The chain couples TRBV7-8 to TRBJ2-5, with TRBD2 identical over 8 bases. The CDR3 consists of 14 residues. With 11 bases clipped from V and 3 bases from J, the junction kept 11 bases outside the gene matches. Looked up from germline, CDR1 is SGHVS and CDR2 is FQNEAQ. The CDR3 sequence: CASTGGRLEETQYF. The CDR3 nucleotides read TGTGCCTCGACGGGCGGGAGGTTGGAAGAGACCCAGTACTTC. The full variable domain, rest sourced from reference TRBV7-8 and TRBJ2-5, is GAGVSQSPRYKVAKRGQDVALRCDPISGHVSLFWYQQALGQGPEFLTYFQNEAQLDKSGLPSDRFFAERPEGSVSTLKIQRTQQEDSAVYLCASTGGRLEETQYFGPGTRLLVL.

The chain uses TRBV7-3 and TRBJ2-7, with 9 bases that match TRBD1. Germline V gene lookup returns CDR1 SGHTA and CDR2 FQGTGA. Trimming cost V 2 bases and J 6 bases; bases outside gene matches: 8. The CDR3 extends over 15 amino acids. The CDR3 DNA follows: TGTGCCAGCAGCTTATCGGGACAGGGCTTACGCGAGCAGTACTTC. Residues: CASSLSGQGLREQYF.

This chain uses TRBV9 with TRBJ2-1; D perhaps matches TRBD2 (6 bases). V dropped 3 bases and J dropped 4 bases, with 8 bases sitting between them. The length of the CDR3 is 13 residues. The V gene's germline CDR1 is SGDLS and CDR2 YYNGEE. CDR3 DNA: TGTGCCAGCAGCGGTGGGGGGTACAATGAGCAGTTCTTC. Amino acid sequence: CASSGGGYNEQFF.

The CDR3 coding sequence is TGTGCCAGCCCTCCAACCTACGGTACAGGATACGAGCAGTACTTC. The encoded protein is CASPPTYGTGYEQYF. The V and J genes are TRBV28 and TRBJ2-7, with D possibly being TRBD1 (5 bases). CDR3 length: 15 amino acids. V lost 8 bases to trimming and J lost 4 bases, with 21 bases between them. Germline V gene sequence: CDR1 MDHEN, CDR2 SYDVKM.

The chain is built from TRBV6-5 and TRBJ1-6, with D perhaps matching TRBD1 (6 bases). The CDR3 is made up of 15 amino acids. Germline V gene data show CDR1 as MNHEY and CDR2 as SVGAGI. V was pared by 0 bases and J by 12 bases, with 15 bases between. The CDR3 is CASSYSGALRGPLHF. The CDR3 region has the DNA TGTGCCAGCAGTTACTCGGGGGCGTTAAGGGGACCCCTCCACTTT.

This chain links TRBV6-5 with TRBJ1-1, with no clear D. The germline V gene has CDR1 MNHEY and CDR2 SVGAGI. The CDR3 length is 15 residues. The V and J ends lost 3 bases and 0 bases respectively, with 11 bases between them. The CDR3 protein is CASSYYEEMNTEAFF. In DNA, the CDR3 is TGTGCCAGCAGTTATTATGAAGAGATGAACACTGAAGCTTTCTTT.

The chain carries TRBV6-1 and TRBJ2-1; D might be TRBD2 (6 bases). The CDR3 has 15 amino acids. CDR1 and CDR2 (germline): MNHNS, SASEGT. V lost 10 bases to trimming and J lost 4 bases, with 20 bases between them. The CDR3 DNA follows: TGTGCCACCTCGACGGGGGTTTCCCATTACAATGAGCAGTTCTTC. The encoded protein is CATSTGVSHYNEQFF.

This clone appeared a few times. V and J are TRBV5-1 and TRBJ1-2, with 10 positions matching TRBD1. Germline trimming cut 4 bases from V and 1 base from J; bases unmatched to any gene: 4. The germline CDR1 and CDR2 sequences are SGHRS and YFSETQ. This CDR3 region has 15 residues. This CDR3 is CASSIGQGGNYGYTF. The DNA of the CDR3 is TGCGCCAGCAGCATCGGACAGGGGGGTAACTATGGCTACACCTTC.